The source of this TCR beta chain is a study of T cell responses to AZD1222 COVID-19 vaccine. V was clipped by 3 bases and J by 3 bases; unmatched bases: 6. The CDR3 contains 15 residues. Germline V CDR1 and CDR2: SGDLS, YYNGEE. Only in-frame clones appear in the TCRdb table, and some are missing; sequencing was by immunoSEQ multiplex PCR. The sample includes roughly 180,000 clones, around 86% of them seen just once. This TCR came from an adult in good health. The rearrangement joins TRBV9 to TRBJ2-5; 9 nucleotides match TRBD2. The sequencing here drew on peripheral blood, taken on day 0 of MenACWY control vaccination. The CDR3, as DNA: TGTGCCAGCAGCGGAGCGGGGGGCAACAAAGAGACCCAGTACTTC. It yields the protein CASSGAGGNKETQYF.